Below, one TCR beta chain is given with its context. Its antigen remains unknown. This sample was taken from a study of OX40 agonist ivuxolimab in advanced cancers. Regarding the study as a whole: At doses 0.1 to 3.0 mg/kg, CD4+ and CD8+ clones expanded.

The assay was immunoSEQ multiplex PCR, and TCRdb's table has in-frame clones only and misses some. This repertoire shows tens of thousands of clones, roughly 88% found once; its top ten account for approximately 30%. V lost 4 bases and J 8 bases, leaving 20 bases between the germline ends. The germline V gene has CDR1 MNHEY and CDR2 SVGAGI. The CDR3 has 16 amino acids. Sequences were derived from CD4+ or CD8+ T cells sorted from blood, sampled in a trial of the OX40 agonist ivuxolimab. The sequence was collected from an adult with an advanced solid tumor such as melanoma, head and neck, liver or kidney cancer. The rearrangement joins TRBV6-5 to TRBJ2-2, with no clear D. CDR3: CASSSWTAMGPGELFF. CDR3 nucleotide sequence: TGTGCCAGCAGTTCATGGACGGCCATGGGCCCGGGGGAGCTGTTTTTT.